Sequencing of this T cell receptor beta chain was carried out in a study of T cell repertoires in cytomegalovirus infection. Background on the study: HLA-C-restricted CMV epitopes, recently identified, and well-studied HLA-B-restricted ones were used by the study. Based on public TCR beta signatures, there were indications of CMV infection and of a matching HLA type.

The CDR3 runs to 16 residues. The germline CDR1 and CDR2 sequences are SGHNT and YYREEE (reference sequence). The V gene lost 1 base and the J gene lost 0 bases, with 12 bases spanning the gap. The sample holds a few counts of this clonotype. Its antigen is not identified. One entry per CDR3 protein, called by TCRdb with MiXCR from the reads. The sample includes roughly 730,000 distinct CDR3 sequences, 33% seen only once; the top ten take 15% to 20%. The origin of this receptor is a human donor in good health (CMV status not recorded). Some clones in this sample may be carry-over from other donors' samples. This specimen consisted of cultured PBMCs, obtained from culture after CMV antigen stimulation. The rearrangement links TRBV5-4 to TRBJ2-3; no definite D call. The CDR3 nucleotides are TGTGCCAGCAGCTTGAAGGTGCAGCGCAGCACAGATACGCAGTATTTT. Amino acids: CASSLKVQRSTDTQYF.